Below are 27 T cell receptor beta chains sequenced from a single sample in a study of T cells in Graves' hyperthyroidism and ophthalmopathy. Amplified TCR beta CDR3 regions derived from RNA transcripts. The TCR CDR3 was amplified in a first-round RT-PCR using the HTBI primer set. TCRdb re-called the multiplex PCR reads with MiXCR, one entry per CDR3 protein. Of approximately 400,000 distinct CDR3 sequences in the sample, over 15% were seen once. Sequencing was carried out using blood. The receptors derive from a woman younger than 35 with Graves' hyperthyroidism.

There are many counts of this clonotype. The genes are TRBV2 and TRBJ1-1; D unresolved. Trimming pared 5 bases from V and 1 base from J, leaving 5 bases between. The CDR3 runs 12 residues. The germline gives CDR1 SNHLY, CDR2 FYNNEI. DNA of the CDR3: TGTGCCAGCAGTAGCCCGAACACTGAAGCTTTCTTT. Protein sequence: CASSSPNTEAFF.

There are a few counts of this clonotype. The chain has TRBV6-1 and TRBJ2-5; 7 bases match TRBD1. This CDR3 is 16 amino acids long. Unmatched junction bases numbered 13, after V lost 6 bases and J lost 3 bases. The V gene's germline CDR1 is MNHNS and CDR2 SASEGT. In DNA form, the CDR3 reads TGTGCCAGCAGAGGAGGAGTAGGGGGCAGAAAAGAGACCCAGTACTTC. Amino acid sequence: CASRGGVGGRKETQYF.

The chain recombines TRBV18 with TRBJ1-2; D is uncertain. From germline, CDR1 is KGHSH and CDR2 LQKENI. The CDR3 runs 14 residues. Trimming removed 1 base from V and 2 bases from J, with 8 bases in between. CDR3 residues: CASSPRNGNYGYTF. In DNA form, the CDR3 reads TGTGCCAGCTCACCACGAAATGGAAACTATGGCTACACCTTC.

This clonotype came up many times. CDR3 residues: CASSYWGQGNTEAFF. DNA for the CDR3: TGTGCCAGCAGTTACTGGGGACAGGGGAACACTGAAGCTTTCTTT. The chain is built from TRBV6-5 and TRBJ1-1; TRBD1 aligns across 9 bases. Germline loops: CDR1 MNHEY, CDR2 SVGAGI. CDR3 size: 15 residues. After removal of 1 base from V and 1 base from J, the junction contained 1 base not matched to a gene.

The chain joins TRBV28 to TRBJ2-7; no clear D gene. The germline V gene has CDR1 MDHEN and CDR2 SYDVKM. The CDR3 is made up of 13 amino acids. The germline V and J ends were trimmed by 2 bases and 3 bases, with 8 bases remaining between them. For the CDR3, the DNA is TGTGCCAGCAGTTTAGGGCCTGACTACGAGCAGTACTTC. Translated, it gives CASSLGPDYEQYF.

The genes are TRBV2 and TRBJ2-7; D might be TRBD2 (5 bases). The CDR3 length is 14 residues. Germline loops: CDR1 SNHLY, CDR2 FYNNEI. Deletions cut 2 bases from V and 2 bases from J, with 10 bases between. CDR3 loop: CASSEPSSPYEQYF. CDR3 in DNA: TGTGCCAGCAGTGAACCTAGCTCCCCCTACGAGCAGTACTTC.

In this sample, this clonotype turned up a few times. The chain links TRBV3-1 to TRBJ1-2; TRBD1 matches 7 bases. The J segment lost 3 bases and the V segment lost 0 bases, leaving 7 bases of the junction unmatched. CDR3 length equals 16 residues. Germline V gene lookup returns CDR1 LGHDT and CDR2 YNNKEL (reference sequence). The CDR3 protein is CASSQEVAGGDYGYTF. The CDR3 DNA is TGTGCCAGCAGCCAAGAAGTCGCAGGGGGGGACTATGGCTACACCTTC.

This clonotype was seen repeatedly, ten times or more. This chain connects TRBV9 to TRBJ1-2; no reliable D call. The CDR3 consists of 14 residues. The V and J ends lost 0 bases and 0 bases respectively, with 6 bases between them. CDR1 and CDR2 from the germline V gene are SGDLS and YYNGEE. This CDR3 reads CASSVAGANYGYTF. CDR3 coding DNA: TGTGCCAGCAGCGTAGCTGGCGCTAACTATGGCTACACCTTC.

This clonotype was recorded many times. The chain recombines TRBV10-3 with TRBJ2-7, with D unresolved. V was clipped by 3 bases and J by 1 base, with 13 bases between them. This CDR3 spans 15 amino acids. Germline V gene sequence: CDR1 ENHRY, CDR2 SYGVKD. CDR3 nucleotides: TGTGCCATCAGTGAATCGAGGTCCTCATCCTACGAGCAGTACTTC. It codes for CAISESRSSSYEQYF.

This clonotype has just a few counts. J is TRBJ1-1 and V is TRBV6-5, with D unclear. Germline V gene lookup returns CDR1 MNHEY and CDR2 SVGAGI. The CDR3 runs to 16 residues. V lost 2 bases to trimming and J lost 4 bases, with 17 bases between them. CDR3 loop: CASSYLGAGVPTEAFF. The DNA of the CDR3 is TGTGCCAGCAGTTACCTTGGTGCAGGCGTACCCACTGAAGCTTTCTTT.

Worth noting for this clonotype: A single base separates this from a much larger clone, so it may be a read error. The J gene is TRBJ2-5, the V gene TRBV18; D remains unclear. Trimming took off 0 bases at V and 0 bases at J, with 8 bases between the two ends. Germline CDR1 KGHSH, CDR2 LQKENI. This CDR3 is 15 amino acids long. CDR3 amino acids: CASSPPIAYQETQYF. CDR3 sequence (DNA): TGTGCCAGCTCACCACCGATTGCCTACCAAGAGACCCAGTACTTC.

This clonotype was detected ten times or more. The CDR3 loop reads CASLNLGLLAGGLTGELFF. The DNA of the CDR3 is TGTGCCAGCCTAAATCTCGGGCTCCTAGCGGGGGGGCTCACCGGGGAGCTGTTTTTT. The genes are TRBV27 and TRBJ2-2; 12 positions match TRBD2. The CDR3 has 19 amino acids. Germline V CDR1 and CDR2: MNHEY, SMNVEV (reference sequence). V shed 8 bases, J shed 4 bases, and the junction held 17 bases outside the gene matches.

J is TRBJ1-1 and V is TRBV3-1, with TRBD1 as a possible D gene (5 bases). Germline assignment: CDR1 LGHDT and CDR2 YNNKEL (reference sequence). Trimming took 6 bases from V and 5 from J, leaving 13 bases between them. The CDR3 has 13 residues. CDR3 bases: TGTGCCAGCAGTATGCGGGGGAAGACTGAAGCTTTCTTT. Translation gives CASSMRGKTEAFF.

In its sample, this clonotype was seen a few times. CDR3 bases: TGTGCCAGCAGCTTAGGGCTGGGTATCGAGCAGTACTTC. Protein: CASSLGLGIEQYF. The rearrangement uses TRBV7-3 and TRBJ2-7, with unresolved D. CDR3 length: 13 amino acids. In germline, CDR1 is SGHTA, CDR2 FQGTGA. V was shortened by 2 bases and J by 6 bases, with 11 bases between the two germline ends.

This clonotype has ten or more counts. This chain links TRBV5-1 with TRBJ1-2, with 7 positions matching TRBD1. This CDR3 has 14 residues. With V trimmed by 3 bases and J by 3 bases, 5 bases remained unmatched. Germline V gives CDR1 SGHRS, CDR2 YFSETQ. The chain's CDR3 is CASSSNTGDYGYTF. The CDR3 DNA is TGCGCCAGCAGCTCCAATACAGGGGACTATGGCTACACCTTC.

The V call is TRBV6-1, the J call TRBJ1-1, with 8 bases aligning to TRBD1. V shed 0 bases and J 1 base; nucleotides not matched to a gene: 1. Germline V gives CDR1 MNHNS, CDR2 SASEGT. The CDR3 contains 15 residues. CDR3 in DNA: TGTGCCAGCAGTGAAGCCGGGACAGGGAACACTGAAGCTTTCTTT. Encoded protein: CASSEAGTGNTEAFF.

In this sample, this clonotype turned up many times. This chain joins TRBV28 and TRBJ2-7, with D perhaps matching TRBD1 or TRBD2 (5 bases each). Germline lookup yields CDR1 MDHEN and CDR2 SYDVKM. With 9 bases removed from V and 0 bases from J, the gap between germline ends came to 18 bases. This CDR3 is 15 amino acids long. CDR3 loop: CARQNWGSNSYEQYF. The CDR3 DNA reads as TGTGCCAGGCAAAATTGGGGGTCCAACTCCTACGAGCAGTACTTC. The whole variable domain, filled in from reference TRBV28 and TRBJ2-7, reads DVKVTQSSRYLVKRTGEKVFLECVQDMDHENMFWYRQDPGLGLRLIYFSYDVKMKEKGDIPEGYSVSREKKERFSLILESASTNQTSMYLCARQNWGSNSYEQYFGPGTRLTVT.

This clonotype was seen ten or more times. The CDR3 DNA is TGTGCCATCAGTGGTCAGGGGGCCGTGAACACTGAAGCTTTCTTT. It encodes CAISGQGAVNTEAFF. V usage is TRBV10-3 and J usage is TRBJ1-1; 8 bases match TRBD1. The J segment lost 0 bases and the V segment lost 4 bases, leaving 4 bases of the junction unmatched. CDR3 size: 15 residues. Germline V gene lookup returns CDR1 ENHRY and CDR2 SYGVKD.

This clonotype was seen ten or more times. A much larger clone is a single base away; this may be a read error. V usage is TRBV18 and J usage is TRBJ2-5; D call uncertain. Per germline, CDR1 KGHSH and CDR2 LQKENI. This CDR3 has 12 residues. V was cut by 0 bases and J by 4 bases, with 3 bases left in between. For the CDR3, the DNA is TGTGCCAGCTCACCACCGGGAGAGACCCAGTACTTC. Its translation: CASSPPGETQYF.

This clonotype has a count of ten or more. J is TRBJ1-1 and V is TRBV19; D gene ambiguous. There are 14 residues in the CDR3. The germline V and J ends were trimmed by 7 bases and 4 bases, with 16 bases remaining between them. CDR1 is LNHDA, CDR2 SQIVND, per germline (reference sequence). CDR3 amino acids: CASTFGVGGTEAFF. For the CDR3, the DNA is TGTGCCAGTACTTTCGGGGTCGGAGGCACTGAAGCTTTCTTT.

In the case of this clonotype: One junction end does not reproduce the germline sequence, and a read error may be involved. The chain recombines TRBV10-2 with TRBJ2-7, with D perhaps matching TRBD1 (6 bases). This CDR3 has 16 residues. Germline lookup yields CDR1 WSHSY and CDR2 SAAADI. The CDR3 DNA sequence: TGTGTCTGCAGTGAGGGGGTCCTAGGGAGCTCCTACGAGCAGTACTTC. Translated: CVCSEGVLGSSYEQYF.

This clonotype was detected only once. The chain has TRBV4-2 and TRBJ1-1, with a tentative D call TRBD1 (6 bases). Germline-derived CDR1 and CDR2 are LGHNA and YNFKEQ. V was shortened by 1 base and J by 3 bases, with 15 bases between the two germline ends. The CDR3 loop spans 16 amino acids. CDR3 in DNA: TGTGCCAGCAGCCAAGGGAACCAGGGGTTTGACACTGAAGCTTTCTTT. Its protein is CASSQGNQGFDTEAFF.

This clonotype was counted many times. V gene TRBV10-3 combines with J gene TRBJ1-1; TRBD1 agrees at 8 bases. The trim removed 6 bases at V and 0 bases at J, leaving 3 bases unmatched. Per the germline V gene, CDR1 is ENHRY and CDR2 is SYGVKD. CDR3 length: 14 amino acids. CDR3 amino acids: CAIRGTGMNTEAFF. DNA for the CDR3: TGTGCCATCAGGGGGACAGGAATGAACACTGAAGCTTTCTTT.

This clonotype was counted at least ten times. The chain couples TRBV6-1 to TRBJ2-7, with a possible D match to TRBD1 (6 bases). Trimming took off 8 bases at V and 2 bases at J, with 13 bases between the two ends. The CDR3 spans 13 residues. Germline V lookup: CDR1 MNHNS, CDR2 SASEGT. CDR3 residues: CASEYRDTYEQYF. Written as DNA, the CDR3 is TGTGCCAGCGAGTACAGGGACACCTACGAGCAGTACTTC.

This clonotype was recorded at least ten times. The V and J genes are TRBV4-1 and TRBJ2-7, with TRBD2 as a possible D gene (7 bases). CDR1 MGHRA and CDR2 YSYEKL come from the germline V gene. This CDR3 has 19 residues. V lost 1 base and J 3 bases, leaving 25 bases between the germline ends. The CDR3 DNA is TGCGCCAGCAGCCAAGTGTGGCCCGCTACGGGGGGCCCCAGCTACGAGCAGTACTTC. Protein: CASSQVWPATGGPSYEQYF.

The table lists this clonotype with many counts. The gene calls are TRBV12-3 or TRBV12-4 and TRBJ2-7; 10 nucleotides agree with TRBD2. V was clipped by 5 bases and J by 4 bases; unmatched bases: 11. This CDR3 has 16 amino acids. The CDR3 is CASSPIRSGGDYEQYF. DNA of the CDR3: TGTGCCAGCAGTCCGATTCGAAGCGGGGGGGATTACGAGCAGTACTTC.

The rearrangement links TRBV30 to TRBJ2-7; no clear D. Germline-derived CDR1 and CDR2 are GTSNPN and SVGIG (reference sequence). The CDR3 consists of 13 residues. V was shortened by 1 base and J by 3 bases, with 10 bases between the two germline ends. As DNA, the CDR3 is TGTGCCTGGAGTGCCGACTTGTTCTACGAGCAGTACTTC. Its protein is CAWSADLFYEQYF.